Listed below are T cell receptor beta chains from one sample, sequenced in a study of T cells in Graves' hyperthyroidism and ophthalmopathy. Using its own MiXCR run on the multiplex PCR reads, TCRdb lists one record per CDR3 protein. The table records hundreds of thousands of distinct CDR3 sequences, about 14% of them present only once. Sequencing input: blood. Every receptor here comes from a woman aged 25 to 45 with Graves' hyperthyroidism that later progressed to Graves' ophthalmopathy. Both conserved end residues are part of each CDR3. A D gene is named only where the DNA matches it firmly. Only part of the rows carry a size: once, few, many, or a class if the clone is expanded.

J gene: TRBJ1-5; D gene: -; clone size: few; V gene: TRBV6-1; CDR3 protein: CASSGAIQGLEQPQHF; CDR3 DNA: TGTGCCAGCAGTGGGGCCATACAGGGTTTAGAACAGCCCCAGCATTTT
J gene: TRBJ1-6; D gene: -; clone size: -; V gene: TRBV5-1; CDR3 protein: CASSWGPGNSPLHF; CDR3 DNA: TGCGCCAGCAGCTGGGGCCCCGGGAATTCACCCCTCCACTTT
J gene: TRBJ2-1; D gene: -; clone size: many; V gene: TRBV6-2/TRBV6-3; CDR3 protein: CASNTGAVGRGFNEQFF; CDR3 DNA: TGTGCCAGCAATACGGGTGCGGTCGGGCGGGGATTTAATGAGCAGTTCTTC
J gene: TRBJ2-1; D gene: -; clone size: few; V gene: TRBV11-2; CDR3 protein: CASSLALGLAGEQFF; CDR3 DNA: TGTGCCAGCAGCTTAGCCCTCGGTTTGGCAGGCGAGCAGTTCTTC
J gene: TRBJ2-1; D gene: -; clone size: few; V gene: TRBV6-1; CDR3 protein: CASSLLREQFF; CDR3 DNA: TGTGCCAGCAGTCTTCTACGAGAGCAGTTCTTC
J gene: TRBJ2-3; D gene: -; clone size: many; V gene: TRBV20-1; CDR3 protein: CSAGRGQDTQYF; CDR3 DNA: TGCAGTGCTGGGCGGGGGCAAGATACGCAGTATTTT
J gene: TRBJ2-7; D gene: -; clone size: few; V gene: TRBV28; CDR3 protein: CASRGGEGGSYEQYF; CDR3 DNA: TGTGCCAGCAGGGGGGGGGAGGGGGGGTCCTACGAGCAGTACTTC
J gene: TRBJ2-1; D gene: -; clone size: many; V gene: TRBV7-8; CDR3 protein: CASSLERAGRKGQFF; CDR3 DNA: TGTGCCAGCAGCTTAGAGAGGGCCGGTCGAAAGGGGCAGTTCTTC
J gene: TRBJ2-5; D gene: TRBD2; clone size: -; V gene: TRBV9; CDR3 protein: CASSARTSGSRGETQYF; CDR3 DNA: TGTGCCAGCAGCGCCCGGACTAGCGGGAGTCGCGGGGAGACCCAGTACTTC
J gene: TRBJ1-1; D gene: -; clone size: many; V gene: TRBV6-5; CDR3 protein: CASSYSEEWNTEAFF; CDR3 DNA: TGTGCCAGCAGTTACTCAGAAGAGTGGAACACTGAAGCTTTCTTT
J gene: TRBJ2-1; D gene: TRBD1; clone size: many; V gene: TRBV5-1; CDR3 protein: CASSLGGGDEQFF; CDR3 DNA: TGCGCCAGCAGCTTGGGAGGGGGCGATGAGCAGTTCTTC
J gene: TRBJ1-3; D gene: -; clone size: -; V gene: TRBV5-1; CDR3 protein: CASSSQDSGNTIYF; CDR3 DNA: TGCGCCAGCAGCTCACAAGACTCTGGAAACACCATATATTTT
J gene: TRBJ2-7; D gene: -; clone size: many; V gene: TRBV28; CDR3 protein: CASSPYGGAGSYEQYF; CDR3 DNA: TGTGCCAGCAGCCCTTACGGGGGCGCCGGCTCCTACGAGCAGTACTTC
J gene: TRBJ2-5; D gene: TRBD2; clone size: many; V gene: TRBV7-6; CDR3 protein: CASSRLAGGGGETQYF; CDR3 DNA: TGTGCCAGCAGCCGACTAGCGGGAGGGGGGGGAGAGACCCAGTACTTC
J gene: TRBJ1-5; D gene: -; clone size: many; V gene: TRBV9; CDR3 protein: CASSVGQEVGQPQHF; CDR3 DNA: TGTGCCAGCAGCGTAGGCCAGGAAGTTGGTCAGCCCCAGCATTTT
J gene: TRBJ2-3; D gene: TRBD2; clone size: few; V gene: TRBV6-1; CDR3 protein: CASSKSTGGRGTVTDTQYF; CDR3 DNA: TGTGCCAGCAGTAAATCCACCGGAGGGCGGGGGACGGTCACAGATACGCAGTATTTT
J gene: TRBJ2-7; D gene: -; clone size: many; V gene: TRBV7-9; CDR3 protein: CASRLGGQSTYEQYF; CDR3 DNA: TGTGCCAGCAGGCTCGGGGGGCAGTCGACCTACGAGCAGTACTTC
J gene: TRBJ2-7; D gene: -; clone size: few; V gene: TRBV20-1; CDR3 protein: CSAKAFTGTSDTYEQYF; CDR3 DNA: TGCAGTGCTAAAGCATTTACCGGGACCTCGGATACCTACGAGCAGTACTTC
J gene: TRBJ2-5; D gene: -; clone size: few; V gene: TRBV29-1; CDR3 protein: CSVEEGVRKTQYF; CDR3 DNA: TGCAGCGTTGAAGAAGGGGTGAGAAAGACCCAGTACTTC
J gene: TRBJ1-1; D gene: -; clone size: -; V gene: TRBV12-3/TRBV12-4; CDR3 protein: CASSLLGASEAFF; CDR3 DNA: TGTGCCAGCAGTTTGTTGGGGGCGAGTGAAGCTTTCTTT
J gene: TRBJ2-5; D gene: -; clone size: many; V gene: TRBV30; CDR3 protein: CAWREGFQETQYF; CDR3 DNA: TGTGCCTGGAGGGAAGGATTCCAAGAGACCCAGTACTTC
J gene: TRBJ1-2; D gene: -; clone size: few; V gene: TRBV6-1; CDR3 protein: CASDQDRFYGYTF; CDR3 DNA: TGTGCCAGCGATCAGGACAGATTCTATGGCTACACCTTC
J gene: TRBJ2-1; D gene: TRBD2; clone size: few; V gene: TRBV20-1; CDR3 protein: CSAQRTSSWDEQFF; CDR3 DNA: TGCAGTGCCCAGAGGACTAGCTCGTGGGATGAGCAGTTCTTC
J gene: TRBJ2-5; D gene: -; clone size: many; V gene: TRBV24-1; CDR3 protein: CATSDGTEAQYF; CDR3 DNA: TGTGCCACCAGTGATGGTACAGAGGCCCAGTACTTC
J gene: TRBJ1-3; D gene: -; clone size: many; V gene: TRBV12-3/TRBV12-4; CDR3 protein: CASSFLARQGNTIYF; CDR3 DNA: TGTGCCAGCAGTTTTTTGGCGAGGCAAGGAAACACCATATATTTT
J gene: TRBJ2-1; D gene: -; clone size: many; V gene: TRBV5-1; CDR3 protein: CASSFLVGNEQFF; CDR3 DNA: TGCGCCAGCAGCTTCCTGGTGGGAAATGAGCAGTTCTTC
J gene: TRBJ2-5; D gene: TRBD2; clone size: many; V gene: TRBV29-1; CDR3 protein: CSVEKTRGDGMKETQYF; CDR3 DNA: TGCAGCGTTGAGAAAACGCGGGGGGACGGGATGAAAGAGACCCAGTACTTC
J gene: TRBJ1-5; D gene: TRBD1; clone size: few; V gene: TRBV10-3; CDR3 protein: CATLPGGTGNQPQHF; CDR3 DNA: TGTGCCACCCTGCCAGGGGGCACGGGCAATCAGCCCCAGCATTTT
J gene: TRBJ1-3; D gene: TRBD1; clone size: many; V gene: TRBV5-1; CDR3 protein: CASSLVGQGGNTIYF; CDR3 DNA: TGCGCCAGCAGCTTGGTTGGACAGGGCGGCAACACCATATATTTT
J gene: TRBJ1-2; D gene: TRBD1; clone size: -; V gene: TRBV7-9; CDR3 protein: CASSLSQVAGGESYGYTF; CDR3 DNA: TGTGCCAGCAGCTTAAGTCAGGTGGCAGGGGGCGAGAGCTATGGCTACACCTTC